This T cell receptor beta chain is drawn from a study of lymphopenia after photon versus proton radiotherapy. About this clone itself: Its antigen is not identified.

Profiled with immunoSEQ multiplex PCR; TCRdb holds only in-frame clones, not every one. The data hold about 22,000 clones, with 92% observed a single time. General study points: In patients who died, overall survival fell as post-nadir TCR diversity dropped more. Survival link was tested only in deceased patients; proton benefit remains a possibility.

This receptor was taken from a woman in her 70s with pancreatic cancer. Some clones in this sample may be carry-over from other donors' samples. This specimen consisted of peripheral blood, obtained from a patient treated with proton-based radiotherapy.

The CDR3 nucleotides read TGTGCCAGCAGTGATCTTCTAGCGGGAGATGAGCAGTTCTTC. It codes for CASSDLLAGDEQFF. The chain has TRBV6-1 and TRBJ2-1, with 10 bases identical to TRBD2. Germline V gene lookup returns CDR1 MNHNS and CDR2 SASEGT. V lost 3 bases to trimming and J lost 8 bases; unmatched junction nucleotides: 4. This CDR3 has 14 residues.